The rows below give T cell receptor beta chains drawn from one sample of a study of chemoradiotherapy in HPV16-positive cancers. Only in-frame clones appear in the TCRdb table, and some are missing; sequencing was by immunoSEQ multiplex PCR. Of approximately 10,000 clones listed, about 83% are singletons. Sequencing was performed on blood, taken from a patient who underwent chemoradiotherapy. Receptor source: a human donor with HPV-associated anogenital cancer. CDR3s include the opening cysteine and the closing phenylalanine or tryptophan. The D gene is left open where the match is weak. Clone sizes are given selectively: once, few, many, or a class where the clone is expanded.

>TRBV7-2|TRBJ2-7|.|.
TGTGCCAGCAGCTTAGATAGGGATTCGCAGTACTTC
CASSLDRDSQYF
>TRBV6-5|TRBJ1-3|TRBD1|.
TGTGCCAGCAGTTGGGAGGGGGCGTCTGGAAACACCATATATTTT
CASSWEGASGNTIYF
>TRBV4-1|TRBJ1-2|.|.
TGCGCCAGCAGCCAAGTCGGTCAGGGTTGGGGCTACACCTTC
CASSQVGQGWGYTF
>TRBV6-1|TRBJ1-4|TRBD1|.
TGTGCCAGCAGTGAGTGGACAGGGTCTAATGAAAAACTGTTTTTT
CASSEWTGSNEKLFF
>TRBV10-3|TRBJ1-3|.|.
TGTGCCACTAGGGAAGGGGGGGCCGACACCATATATTTT
CATREGGADTIYF
>TRBV7-9|TRBJ1-3|.|.
TGTGCCAGCAGCTGGACGGCATCTGGAAACACCATATATTTT
CASSWTASGNTIYF
>TRBV7-8|TRBJ1-1|TRBD1|.
TGTGCCAGCAGCGGGCGGGACAGCTCCTTCATGAACACTGAAGCTTTCTTT
CASSGRDSSFMNTEAFF
>TRBV7-3|TRBJ1-2|TRBD1|.
TGTGCCAGCAGCCGAGGGCCAGGGGGGGACTATGGCTACACCTTC
CASSRGPGGDYGYTF
>TRBV5-6|TRBJ1-1|.|.
TGTGCCAGCAGCAAATACACGACCACTGAAGCTTTCTTT
CASSKYTTTEAFF
>TRBV9|TRBJ2-1|.|.
TGTGCCAGCAGCGAGCTGCAGGGAAACAATGAGCAGTTCTTC
CASSELQGNNEQFF
>TRBV2|TRBJ1-2|.|few
TGTGCCAGCAGTGAGGGGAAGGGAGGGGTCGGCTATGGCTACACCTTC
CASSEGKGGVGYGYTF
>TRBV19|TRBJ1-6|TRBD1|.
TGTGCCAGTGGCGCCCCGGGACAGATAAATTCACCCCTCCACTTT
CASGAPGQINSPLHF
>TRBV7-9|TRBJ2-7|TRBD1|.
TGTGCCAGCAGCTCGACAGGGGGCTCCTACGAGCAGTACTTC
CASSSTGGSYEQYF
>TRBV11-2|TRBJ1-6|.|.
TGTGCCAGCAGCGTAAACTATAATTCACCCCTCCACTTT
CASSVNYNSPLHF
>TRBV6-1|TRBJ1-1|TRBD1|.
TGTGCCAGCAGTGAAGACCCAGGGGGCACCACTGAAGCTTTCTTT
CASSEDPGGTTEAFF
>TRBV5-1|TRBJ2-7|.|.
TGCGCCAGCAGCTTGACCCCCAGCGAGCAGTACTTC
CASSLTPSEQYF
>TRBV7-7|TRBJ2-2|.|few
TGTGCCAGCAGCTCCGGATATACCGGGGAGCTGTTTTTT
CASSSGYTGELFF
>TRBV6-1|TRBJ2-1|.|.
TGTGCCAGCAGTTTTACTTCTACCCTATACAATGAGCAGTTCTTC
CASSFTSTLYNEQFF
>TRBV30|TRBJ1-1|.|.
TGTGCCTGGCAGGGTAGCACTGAAGCTTTCTTT
CAWQGSTEAFF
>TRBV6-1|TRBJ1-2|.|.
TGTGCCAGCAGTGTAGGGGGAAACTATGGCTACACCTTC
CASSVGGNYGYTF